Sequencing of this T cell receptor (beta chain) was carried out in a study of T cell responses to AZD1222 COVID-19 vaccine. On this clone: The antigen remains undetermined.

Study-wide points: At 160-218 and 743-854, vaccine-associated CD4 TCRs were dominant, and they spanned spike. Baseline testing showed seropositivity in only a handful of AZD1222 recipients. It should be noted that donors were predominantly white British and more often female, and clonal diversity was possibly underestimated.

The J segment lost 7 bases and the V segment lost 2 bases, leaving 5 bases of the junction unmatched. The CDR3 sequence is 14 residues long. The germline CDR1 and CDR2 sequences are MDHEN and SYDVKM. Method: immunoSEQ multiplex PCR; TCRdb's copy keeps in-frame clones and lacks some. Altogether 75,000 to 90,000 clones are present, around 93% being singletons, with the ten largest covering 28%. The chain links TRBV28 to TRBJ1-5; 7 nucleotides agree with TRBD1. The receptor's source is an adult who received the AZD1222 COVID-19 vaccine. Sequenced here: peripheral blood, sampled 28 days after the second AZD1222 dose. Written as DNA, the CDR3 is TGTGCCAGCAGTTTAGAGACAGGGAGACAGCCCCAGCATTTT. Translation gives CASSLETGRQPQHF.